A selection of T cell receptor beta chains follows, all from one sample in a study of T cells expressing NK-cell markers. From the 5' RACE reads, TCRdb lists one entry per CDR3 protein and no DNA. The sample's table shows 550,000 to 600,000 distinct CDR3 sequences. Material: blood T cells: a sorted CD56 or NKG2C T cell subset, CD4+ or CD8+ T cells, or bulk PBMC T cells (not recorded which). The receptors come from a young man in good health. Both conserved end residues are part of each CDR3.

>TRBJ2-1|TRBV15
CATSRDSDGRVNEQFF
>TRBJ2-7|TRBV20-1
CSALTRGIDEQYF
>TRBJ2-1|TRBV5-1
CASSLVAGGSGEQFF
>TRBJ2-6|TRBV7-3
CASSLDGSGANVLTF
>TRBJ1-2|TRBV12-3/TRBV12-4
CASSLAGYGYTF
>TRBJ2-7|TRBV12-3/TRBV12-4
CASSGTSGILEQYF
>TRBJ1-3|TRBV7-2
CASSLDTSSGNTIYF
>TRBJ2-5|TRBV6-6
CASRNPKETQYF
>TRBJ1-4|TRBV4-1
CASSQDVSASNEKLFF
>TRBJ2-1|TRBV5-4
CASSYPGARNEQFF
>TRBJ1-3|TRBV9
CASMGKAGNTIYF
>TRBJ2-2|TRBV5-1
CATKHAANTGELFF
>TRBJ2-4|TRBV9
CASSLQATGRDIQYF
>TRBJ2-1|TRBV29-1
CSGRLAGGSHEQFF
>TRBJ1-2|TRBV4-2
CASSQGRSVYGYTF
>TRBJ2-6|TRBV25-1
CASSEYGGVAGANVLTF
>TRBJ2-1|TRBV2
CASSEDVGGQFF
>TRBJ1-5|TRBV18
CASSRERAFSNQPQHF
>TRBJ2-7|TRBV6-5
CASSYAGGSYEQYF
>TRBJ2-1|TRBV20-1
CSASPKGQYNEQFF
>TRBJ2-1|TRBV6-1
CASRDRAETYNEQFF
>TRBJ2-1|TRBV9
CASSVPGLGNEQFF
>TRBJ2-4|TRBV6-2/TRBV6-3
CASSFYGAEGTKNIQYF
>TRBJ2-5|TRBV5-1
CASSLDSPGTPKETQYF
>TRBJ1-3|TRBV5-1
CASSLDQGNTIYF
>TRBJ2-2|TRBV24-1
CATSDLNQGAGELFF
>TRBJ2-6|TRBV15
CATSRADGANVLTF
>TRBJ1-1|TRBV5-1
CASTGGTGVNTEAFF
>TRBJ2-4|TRBV5-1
CASSLDWTSGNIQYF
>TRBJ2-2|TRBV20-1
CSASPLPGGANTGELFF
>TRBJ2-1|TRBV29-1
CSAGTAPDNEQFF
>TRBJ2-1|TRBV28
CASRPRLALVNEQFF
>TRBJ2-5|TRBV9
CASGVDRQETQYF
>TRBJ1-4|TRBV7-2
CASSPGQGGWIEKLFF
>TRBJ2-5|TRBV12-5
CASGSLEILQETQYF
>TRBJ2-1|TRBV20-1
CSAGYSKGHNEQFF
>TRBJ2-3|TRBV2
CASSEWSGTDTQYF
>TRBJ2-3|TRBV24-1
CATRQGPTDTQYF
>TRBJ1-5|TRBV12-3/TRBV12-4
CASSFFIWDTLSNQPQHF
>TRBJ2-2|TRBV5-1
CAGEGAATGELFF